Sequencing of this T cell receptor (beta chain) was carried out in a study of blood T cell repertoires in COVID-19. Study-level information: Sample material is recorded as cDNA or gDNA derived from T cells, B-cell-depleted T cells, or PBMCs.

Participants were aged about 18 to 90 years from approximately 23 US areas. Assignments of participants to cohorts depended upon their own reported clinical history. In the original analysis: Amplification with reference gene primers provided the estimates of nucleated cell counts. Clones were sequenced by immunoSEQ multiplex PCR, and TCRdb holds only the in-frame ones, with some missing. Clonal size and the V and J genes are those of that table, whereas D and trimming came from the DNA. The sample contains about 300,000 clones, nearly 90% of which appear only once. Germline CDR1 and CDR2: SGHAT and FQNNGV. The V gene end was trimmed by 3 bases and the J gene end by 2 bases; junction bases not matched to a gene: 7. The CDR3 has 15 amino acids.

The sequenced sample was PBMCs or T cells enriched from blood (not recorded which). The chain links TRBV11-2 to TRBJ2-7; 7 nucleotides line up with TRBD1. This TCR was recovered from a woman in her late teens or twenties with acute COVID-19. The CDR3 sequence is CASSFQTGVPYEQYF. Here the CDR3 DNA reads TGTGCCAGCAGCTTTCAAACAGGGGTCCCCTACGAGCAGTACTTC.